Reported below is one T cell receptor beta chain. Autoimmune disease history or systemic immunosuppression disqualified patients. TCRdb's copy holds only in-frame clones and misses some; the assay was immunoSEQ multiplex PCR. This sample has about 86,000 clones, with around nine tenths found just once. This record belongs to a study of OX40 agonist ivuxolimab in advanced cancers. Study at large: Of mixed ages from roughly 23 to 85 and averaging about 56 years, the group was about 80% male.

Germline V gene lookup returns CDR1 LNHDA and CDR2 SQIVND (reference sequence). CDR3 length: 18 residues. After removal of 4 bases from V and 4 bases from J, the junction contained 12 bases not matched to a gene. V usage is TRBV19 and J usage is TRBJ2-6; 8 positions agree with TRBD2. Material: CD4+ or CD8+ T cells sorted from blood, obtained in a trial of the OX40 agonist ivuxolimab. The sequence came from an adult with an advanced solid tumor such as melanoma, head and neck, liver or kidney cancer. The CDR3: CASSTLARGAAGANVLTF. For the CDR3, the DNA is TGTGCCAGTAGTACTCTAGCGCGGGGGGCCGCCGGGGCCAACGTCCTGACTTTC.